These T cell receptor beta chains were read from a single sample in a study of CXCR3-negative and CXCR3-positive naive CD8 T cells. TCRdb re-called the 5' RACE reads; every CDR3 protein appears as one record, without DNA. This table holds approximately 100,000 distinct CDR3 sequences. Material for sequencing was naive CXCR3+ CD8+ T cells from blood. These receptors originate from a human donor in good health. Some clones in this sample may be carry-over from other donors' samples. Each CDR3 is given with its conserved first and last residue.

j_gene: TRBJ2-5; v_gene: TRBV12-3/TRBV12-4; CDR3aa: CASRGLGGTVETQYF
j_gene: TRBJ2-2; v_gene: TRBV29-1; CDR3aa: CSVEDNRNTGELFF
j_gene: TRBJ2-7; v_gene: TRBV7-9; CDR3aa: CASSLENRDSEQYF
j_gene: TRBJ2-7; v_gene: TRBV5-1; CDR3aa: CASSLGSNYEQYF
j_gene: TRBJ1-5; v_gene: TRBV30; CDR3aa: CACRGPNQPQHF
j_gene: TRBJ2-2; v_gene: TRBV11-3; CDR3aa: CASSLVGTGTSTGELFF
j_gene: TRBJ2-7; v_gene: TRBV12-3/TRBV12-4; CDR3aa: CASSPFPGYYEQYF
j_gene: TRBJ2-3; v_gene: TRBV6-1; CDR3aa: CASSEMGGWGPTDTQYF
j_gene: TRBJ2-7; v_gene: TRBV7-9; CDR3aa: CASSPSDRVYHEQYF
j_gene: TRBJ2-3; v_gene: TRBV7-8; CDR3aa: CASSSIAGGPADTQYF